Shown below are 22 T cell receptor beta chains from a single sample sequenced in a study of read filtering for tumor transcriptome and immune sequencing. Molecular barcoded adaptors covering alpha/delta and beta/gamma chains were used on roughly 400 ng RNA. Using its own MiXCR run on the reads, TCRdb lists one record per CDR3 protein. The profile shows approximately 57,000 distinct CDR3 sequences, 10% to 15% of them singletons. The sample comprised a population of CD138-negative cells sorted from bone marrow. The source of these receptors is a donor aged 40 or older with multiple myeloma.

This chain uses TRBV4-1 with TRBJ2-7; tentatively, D is TRBD1 or TRBD2 (7 bases each). V was pared by 2 bases and J by 0 bases, with 26 bases between. CDR1 MGHRA and CDR2 YSYEKL come from the germline V gene. This CDR3 is 20 amino acids long. The CDR3 DNA reads TGCGCCAGCAGCCAAAGAGTGGCGGAGCGGGGACAGAGAAGCTCCTACGAGCAGTACTTC. Its translation: CASSQRVAERGQRSSYEQYF.

This clonotype was recorded many times. This chain joins TRBV2 and TRBJ2-7, with D perhaps TRBD1 (6 bases). This CDR3 has 14 residues. The germline V gene has CDR1 SNHLY and CDR2 FYNNEI. Trimming shortened V by 6 bases and J by 4 bases, and 16 bases separated the two germline ends. CDR3 sequence reads: CASREQGTSYEQYF. For the CDR3, the DNA is TGTGCCAGCAGGGAGCAGGGGACAAGTTACGAGCAGTACTTC. The full variable domain, its missing parts supplied by reference TRBV2 and TRBJ2-7, is EPEVTQTPSHQVTQMGQEVILRCVPISNHLYFYWYRQILGQKVEFLVSFYNNEISEKSEIFDDQFSVERPDGSNFTLKIRSTKLEDSAMYFCASREQGTSYEQYFGPGTRLTVT.

Many counts were recorded for this clonotype. V is TRBV28 and J is TRBJ2-3, with 7 bases fitting TRBD2. The V and J ends lost 5 bases and 0 bases, in that order; junction bases with no gene match: 5. CDR1 is MDHEN and CDR2 is SYDVKM in the germline V gene. The CDR3 runs 15 residues. The CDR3 DNA reads as TGTGCCAGCAGTACCACTAGCGTTAGCACAGATACGCAGTATTTT. This codes for CASSTTSVSTDTQYF.

This clonotype has at least ten counts. This sequence joins TRBV5-1 and TRBJ2-3, with TRBD2 matching 10 bases. CDR1 SGHRS and CDR2 YFSETQ come from the germline V gene. The CDR3 extends over 17 amino acids. V trimming: 1 base; J trimming: 5 bases; junction bases outside the gene matches: 10. The CDR3 loop reads CASSLSASGGVRDTQYF. The CDR3 bases are TGCGCCAGCAGCTTGTCGGCTAGCGGGGGCGTAAGAGATACGCAGTATTTT. Using reference TRBV5-1 and TRBJ2-3 for the parts outside the CDR3, the full variable domain is KAGVTQTPRYLIKTRGQQVTLSCSPISGHRSVSWYQQTPGQGLQFLFEYFSETQRNKGNFPGRFSGRQFSNSRSEMNVSTLELGDSALYLCASSLSASGGVRDTQYFGPGTRLTVL.

This clonotype was counted ten times or more. The chain couples TRBV5-4 to TRBJ2-1; no reliable D call. The CDR3 contains 14 residues. Germline values: CDR1 SGHNT, CDR2 YYREEE (reference sequence). Deletions cut 0 bases from V and 6 bases from J, with 10 bases between. The CDR3 reads CASSLAPEANEQFF. Here the CDR3 DNA reads TGTGCCAGCAGCTTGGCGCCAGAAGCCAATGAGCAGTTCTTC.

About this clonotype itself: A much bigger clone sits one base away, suggesting this may be a read error. The conserved final phenylalanine or tryptophan is absent from the CDR3, which likely points to a read error. The chain joins TRBV9 to TRBJ1-1; 7 nucleotides match TRBD1. V dropped 4 bases and J dropped 8; count of bases not matched to a gene: 5. From germline, CDR1 is SGDLS and CDR2 YYNGEE. This CDR3 is built from 12 residues. CDR3 coding DNA: TGTGCCAGCAGCCCCCGGACAGGAGAAGCTTTCCTT. This translates into CASSPRTGEAFL.

This clonotype was seen only a few times. The chain joins TRBV20-1 to TRBJ1-3; D remains unclear. V lost 0 bases to trimming and J lost 1 base, with 7 bases between them. Germline V gene data show CDR1 as DFQATT and CDR2 as SNEGSKA (reference sequence). The CDR3 spans 14 residues. CDR3 protein: CSAREPNSGNTIYF. CDR3 in DNA: TGCAGTGCTAGAGAACCCAATTCTGGAAACACCATATATTTT.

This clonotype was seen many times. The chain has TRBV2 and TRBJ2-1; TRBD2 matches 8 bases. Germline V lookup: CDR1 SNHLY, CDR2 FYNNEI. Trimming took 5 bases from V and 1 from J; bases not matched to a gene: 4. The CDR3 sequence is 15 residues long. The CDR3 sequence is CASSSAGVSYNEQFF. The CDR3 region has the DNA TGTGCCAGCAGTTCAGCGGGGGTGTCCTACAATGAGCAGTTCTTC.

This clonotype was observed many times. The rearrangement links TRBV28 to TRBJ2-5, with no clear D. The CDR3 is made up of 13 amino acids. CDR1 MDHEN and CDR2 SYDVKM come from the germline V gene. Trimming removed 2 bases from V and 0 bases from J, with 4 bases in between. This chain's CDR3 is CASSLIHQETQYF. The CDR3 DNA reads as TGTGCCAGCAGTTTAATCCACCAAGAGACCCAGTACTTC.

Many counts were recorded for this clonotype. The gene calls are TRBV6-1 and TRBJ2-3; no clear D. This CDR3 contains 16 residues. Deletions cut 1 base from V and 0 bases from J, with 11 bases between. Germline assignment: CDR1 MNHNS and CDR2 SASEGT. The CDR3: CASSEGASYSTDTQYF. CDR3 sequence (DNA): TGTGCCAGCAGTGAAGGGGCTTCCTATAGCACAGATACGCAGTATTTT.

The genes are TRBV5-1 and TRBJ1-5; 7 bases are shared with TRBD1. CDR3 length: 15 residues. CDR1 and CDR2 from the germline V gene are SGHRS and YFSETQ. After removal of 5 bases from V and 2 bases from J, the junction contained 7 bases not matched to a gene. CDR3 residues: CASSPIGGGNQPQHF. As DNA, the CDR3 is TGCGCCAGCAGTCCAATAGGGGGCGGCAATCAGCCCCAGCATTTT.

This clonotype was seen ten or more times. J is TRBJ2-6 and V is TRBV6-5; D is possibly TRBD1 (6 bases). Germline CDR1 and CDR2: MNHEY and SVGAGI. The V end lost 2 bases, the J end lost 1 base, and 12 bases lay between the germline ends. This CDR3 has 17 amino acids. Here the CDR3 reads CASSYGQSSSGANVLTF. The CDR3 region has the DNA TGTGCCAGCAGTTACGGACAGTCATCTTCTGGGGCCAACGTCCTGACTTTC.

This clonotype was found many times. CDR3 sequence: CASSLDSLANTGELFF. CDR3 in DNA: TGCGCCAGCAGCCTCGACAGTCTCGCGAACACCGGGGAGCTGTTTTTT. The chain uses TRBV5-1 and TRBJ2-2; tentative D call: TRBD1 (5 bases). CDR1 and CDR2 (germline): SGHRS, YFSETQ. The CDR3 has 16 amino acids. Trimming left V 4 bases short and J 0 bases short, with 13 bases between.

This clonotype has a count of ten or more. The chain employs TRBV20-1 and TRBJ2-2; possible D gene TRBD2, 5 bases. The germline CDR1 and CDR2 sequences are DFQATT and SNEGSKA (reference sequence). V was cut by 4 bases and J by 2 bases, with 14 bases left in between. The CDR3 covers 15 residues. The CDR3 DNA reads TGCAGTGCTATGATTAGCGAAAAAAACACCGGGGAGCTGTTTTTT. Encoded protein: CSAMISEKNTGELFF.

This clonotype was seen many times. The rearrangement joins TRBV4-1 to TRBJ2-3; D is possibly TRBD1 (5 bases). Germline-derived CDR1 and CDR2 are MGHRA and YSYEKL. This CDR3 spans 14 amino acids. The V end lost 0 bases, the J end lost 5 bases, and 9 bases lay between the germline ends. In DNA form, the CDR3 reads TGCGCCAGCAGCCAAGATCCCAGGGTAGATACGCAGTATTTT. It is translated as CASSQDPRVDTQYF.

At least ten counts were recorded for this clonotype. V and J are TRBV9 and TRBJ1-6; perhaps TRBD1 as D (5 bases). V dropped 4 bases and J dropped 6 bases, with 14 bases sitting between them. The CDR3 is 15 residues long. CDR1 and CDR2 (germline): SGDLS, YYNGEE. DNA for the CDR3: TGTGCCAGCAGCCCCCGGGACGCTAGTAATTCACCCCTCCACTTT. Its protein is CASSPRDASNSPLHF. The full variable domain, completed using reference TRBV9 and TRBJ1-6, is DSGVTQTPKHLITATGQRVTLRCSPRSGDLSVYWYQQSLDQGLQFLIQYYNGEERAKGNILERFSAQQFPDLHSELNLSSLELGDSALYFCASSPRDASNSPLHFGNGTRLTVT.

This clonotype has at least ten counts. The J gene is TRBJ2-5, the V gene TRBV2; a weak D match, TRBD2 (6 bases). Germline V gives CDR1 SNHLY, CDR2 FYNNEI. The CDR3 has 16 amino acids. Between the trimmed V and J ends, which lost 4 bases and 4 bases, there was a span of 19 bases. This CDR3 is CASSGTTPRGGETQYF. CDR3 DNA: TGTGCCAGCAGTGGGACTACCCCTCGGGGTGGAGAGACCCAGTACTTC.

In its sample, this clonotype was seen many times. CDR3 residues: CASRTGASATGELFF. The DNA for the CDR3 is TGTGCCAGCAGGACTGGGGCTTCGGCCACCGGGGAGCTGTTTTTT. The chain carries TRBV2 and TRBJ2-2; a possible D gene is TRBD1 (5 bases). Trimming pared 6 bases from V and 4 bases from J, leaving 15 bases between. This CDR3 region has 15 residues. Germline V gives CDR1 SNHLY, CDR2 FYNNEI.

Ten or more counts support this clonotype. The chain uses TRBV18 and TRBJ2-7, with D unclear. Trimming cost V 0 bases and J 2 bases, with 11 bases left between them. Germline V gene lookup returns CDR1 KGHSH and CDR2 LQKENI. The CDR3 length is 15 residues. CDR3 sequence (DNA): TGTGCCAGCTCACCACCGCAGGTAGAGGCCTACGAGCAGTACTTC. As protein: CASSPPQVEAYEQYF.

This clonotype was recorded at least ten times. This chain uses TRBV12-3 or TRBV12-4 with TRBJ1-5; the match to TRBD1 covers 12 bases. CDR3 length equals 15 residues. J was trimmed by 4 bases and V by 3 bases; bases with no gene match: 1. Written as DNA, the CDR3 is TGTGCCAGCAGTTTGGGACAGGGGGCGAATCAGCCCCAGCATTTT. Translating it yields CASSLGQGANQPQHF.

To note about this clonotype: At one end, the junction sequence differs from germline, possibly due to a read error. The chain is built from TRBV2 and TRBJ2-3; 7 positions match TRBD2. The CDR3 loop spans 16 amino acids. Germline assignment: CDR1 SNHLY and CDR2 FYNNEI. The CDR3 is CAITSLRDYRTDPQYF. For the CDR3, the DNA is TGTGCCATCACGTCGCTCCGGGACTATCGCACAGATCCGCAGTATTTT.

This clonotype was detected many times. The rearrangement joins TRBV20-1 to TRBJ2-7, with D perhaps matching TRBD1 or TRBD2 (5 bases each). V was shortened by 0 bases and J by 7 bases, with 19 bases between the two germline ends. CDR1 is DFQATT, CDR2 SNEGSKA, per germline (reference sequence). The CDR3 sequence is 15 residues long. CDR3 nucleotide sequence: TGCAGTGCTAGAGATATTTCTCCCTGGGGGACGGAGCAGTACTTC. It encodes CSARDISPWGTEQYF.